The present T cell receptor (beta chain) was sequenced within a study of cytomegalovirus exposure and HLA in healthy donors. The ends were cut back, 2 bases at V and 0 bases at J, with 10 bases in the middle. Germline-derived CDR1 and CDR2 are GTSNPN and SVGIG (reference sequence). This CDR3 spans 14 amino acids. The primer mix had 60 Vbeta and 13 Jbeta primers. The data were produced by immunoSEQ multiplex PCR, yet TCRdb's version contains in-frame clones alone and is incomplete. The sample holds 150,000 to 200,000 clones, around 80% seen once. The J gene is TRBJ1-1, the V gene TRBV30; D is perhaps TRBD1 (6 bases). The sequence was obtained from a man aged 18-30 years in good health and CMV-seronegative. The sequenced sample consisted of PBMCs. The CDR3 DNA follows: TGTGCCTGGAGTCGTAGGGGGTTGAACACTGAAGCTTTCTTT. It specifies CAWSRRGLNTEAFF.